One and the same sample provided the 21 T cell receptor beta chains below, sequenced in a study of blood T cell repertoires in COVID-19. Measured with immunoSEQ multiplex PCR; TCRdb has only the in-frame clones, and not every one. The table includes 200,000 to 250,000 clones, under 90% detected once. The sequenced sample was peripheral blood. The receptors were gathered from a woman older than 75 with active or convalescent COVID-19.

The rearrangement links TRBV6-5 to TRBJ2-7, with D unresolved. The CDR3 length is 15 residues. The germline V and J ends were trimmed by 5 bases and 3 bases, with 17 bases remaining between them. Germline V gene data show CDR1 as MNHEY and CDR2 as SVGAGI. The CDR3 sequence is CASSNPGRNYYEQYF. CDR3 DNA sequence: TGTGCCAGCAGTAATCCGGGTCGTAATTACTACGAGCAGTACTTC.

This clone has just one count. V is TRBV18 and J is TRBJ2-7; TRBD1 matches at 7 bases. With 2 bases clipped from V and 5 bases from J, the junction kept 6 bases outside the gene matches. This CDR3 has 14 amino acids. CDR1 and CDR2 (germline): KGHSH, LQKENI. CDR3 protein: CASSPNRQGDEQYF. The CDR3 coding sequence is TGTGCCAGCTCACCAAACCGACAGGGCGACGAGCAGTACTTC. The full variable domain, completed using reference TRBV18 and TRBJ2-7, is NAGVMQNPRHLVRRRGQEARLRCSPMKGHSHVYWYRQLPEEGLKFMVYLQKENIIDESGMPKERFSAEFPKEGPSILRIQQVVRGDSAAYFCASSPNRQGDEQYFGPGTRLTVT.

The chain employs TRBV5-1 and TRBJ1-6; D possibly corresponds to TRBD1 (5 bases). V was shortened by 3 bases and J by 6 bases, with 16 bases between the two germline ends. The CDR3 loop spans 16 amino acids. Germline values: CDR1 SGHRS, CDR2 YFSETQ. CDR3 protein: CASSSFLDRANSPLHF. As DNA, the CDR3 is TGCGCCAGCAGCTCCTTTCTTGACAGAGCTAATTCACCCCTCCACTTT.

This chain uses TRBV14 with TRBJ1-4; 7 bases map to TRBD1. Germline loops: CDR1 SGHDN, CDR2 FVKESK. The J segment lost 4 bases and the V segment lost 0 bases, leaving 5 bases of the junction unmatched. The CDR3 covers 16 residues. The CDR3 loop is CASSQERSGGNEKLFF. CDR3 in DNA: TGTGCCAGCAGCCAAGAAAGGTCAGGGGGTAATGAAAAACTGTTTTTT.

This sequence joins TRBV18 and TRBJ2-1; 10 bases map to TRBD2. The CDR3 has 16 residues. Germline V gene sequence: CDR1 KGHSH, CDR2 LQKENI. V was pared by 2 bases and J by 4 bases, with 5 bases of the junction left unmatched. CDR3 DNA sequence: TGTGCCAGCTCACCATATAGCGGGGGGCTTTACAATGAGCAGTTCTTC. This sequence encodes CASSPYSGGLYNEQFF.

The chain carries TRBV11-3 and TRBJ1-1; D possibly corresponds to TRBD1 (6 bases). This CDR3 has 15 residues. The germline gives CDR1 SGHNT, CDR2 YENEEA. Between the trimmed V and J ends, which lost 5 bases and 1 base, there was a span of 14 bases. The CDR3 DNA reads as TGTGCCAGCAGCATTCCTGGGACACCGAACACTGAAGCTTTCTTT. This translates into CASSIPGTPNTEAFF.

The gene calls are TRBV6-5 and TRBJ1-4; D is perhaps TRBD1 (6 bases). The CDR3 runs 16 residues. From germline, CDR1 is MNHEY and CDR2 SVGAGI. Deletions cut 0 bases from V and 5 bases from J, with 13 bases between. The CDR3 bases are TGTGCCAGCAGTTACTCGAGCCCAGGGGCCAATGAAAAACTGTTTTTT. Protein sequence: CASSYSSPGANEKLFF.

The chain uses TRBV7-8 and TRBJ1-2; D unresolved. CDR1 is SGHVS, CDR2 FQNEAQ, per germline. Trimming stripped 7 bases from V and 7 bases from J, with 16 bases between. This CDR3 contains 13 residues. The CDR3 DNA reads as TGTGCCAGCATGCGAGAGCATATTGGTGGCTACACCTTC. Encoded protein: CASMREHIGGYTF.

The genes are TRBV4-2 and TRBJ2-3; 10 nucleotides align to TRBD2. Germline V gives CDR1 LGHNA, CDR2 YNFKEQ. J lost 4 bases, V lost 0 bases, and 19 bases had no gene match. The CDR3 sequence is 21 residues long. CDR3 bases: TGTGCCAGCAGCCAAGAAACGACGAGGGATGCTAGCGGGGGCTGGGCAGATACGCAGTATTTT. It yields the protein CASSQETTRDASGGWADTQYF.

The chain has TRBV12-5 and TRBJ1-5; the D gene is possibly TRBD1 (6 bases). This CDR3 is 17 amino acids long. Trimming took 6 bases from V and 4 from J, leaving 22 bases between them. Germline CDR1 is LGHNT and CDR2 is FRNRAP. The DNA of the CDR3 is TGTGCTAGTGGAAAGGCCGGTGGCGTCAGGGGAAATCAGCCCCAGCATTTT. Its protein product is CASGKAGGVRGNQPQHF.

The chain uses TRBV10-3 and TRBJ2-7, with D perhaps matching TRBD2 (5 bases). V lost 9 bases to trimming and J lost 4 bases, with 10 bases between them. The length of the CDR3 is 11 residues. Germline CDR1 reads ENHRY; CDR2 reads SYGVKD. The CDR3 DNA sequence: TGTGCCATGGCGGCGGGTTACGAGCAGTACTTC. This sequence encodes CAMAAGYEQYF.

This clone is a singleton in its sample. The rearrangement links TRBV28 to TRBJ2-1; TRBD2 matches at 8 bases. The CDR3 runs 14 residues. Germline-derived CDR1 and CDR2 are MDHEN and SYDVKM. The V and J ends lost 3 bases and 9 bases, in that order; junction bases with no gene match: 7. This chain's CDR3 is CASSLTSGGLEQFF. CDR3 DNA: TGTGCCAGCAGTTTGACCAGCGGGGGTCTTGAGCAGTTCTTC.

The V gene is TRBV4-3, the J gene TRBJ1-4; TRBD1 is a possible D gene (5 bases). Germline V gene data show CDR1 as LGHNA and CDR2 as YSLEER. The V gene lost 1 base and the J gene lost 4 bases, with 16 bases spanning the gap. The CDR3 runs to 17 residues. CDR3: CASSQAEYRSLNEKLFF. Here the CDR3 DNA reads TGCGCCAGCAGCCAAGCCGAATACAGGTCACTTAATGAAAAACTGTTTTTT.

The genes are TRBV3-1 (or the pseudogene TRBV3-2) and TRBJ2-1; 9 nucleotides agree with TRBD1. V lost 3 bases, J lost 9 bases, and 6 bases stayed unmatched. The CDR3 totals 14 residues. Germline V CDR1 and CDR2: LGHDT, YNNKEL (reference sequence). CDR3 DNA sequence: TGTGCCAGCAGCCAGGGACAGGGTAGGGTTGAGCAGTTCTTC. This encodes CASSQGQGRVEQFF.

As to this clone: Other DNA sequences in this specimen translate into the identical CDR3. This chain links TRBV7-2 with TRBJ1-3; TRBD1 might be the D (5 bases). V lost 2 bases and J 4 bases, leaving 9 bases between the germline ends. CDR1 is SGHTA and CDR2 is FQGNSA in the germline V gene. The length of the CDR3 is 14 residues. The CDR3 DNA reads as TGTGCCAGCAGCTTAAGCGGGGGGGGAAACACCATATATTTT. It codes for CASSLSGGGNTIYF.

This clone was seen a handful of times. This chain uses TRBV19 with TRBJ1-2, with 9 nucleotides matching TRBD1. In germline, CDR1 is LNHDA, CDR2 SQIVND (reference sequence). The CDR3 is 13 residues long. Losses at the gene ends were 8 bases for V and 6 bases for J; bases not matched to a gene: 7. CDR3 region: CASWTGDRDGYTF. CDR3 coding DNA: TGTGCCAGTTGGACAGGGGATAGGGATGGCTACACCTTC.

Only a few counts were recorded for this clone. The gene calls are TRBV7-8 and TRBJ1-2, with unresolved D. The CDR3 is 16 amino acids. Deletions cut 5 bases from V and 8 bases from J, with 24 bases between. Germline V gene lookup returns CDR1 SGHVS and CDR2 FQNEAQ. CDR3 coding DNA: TGTGCCAGCAGCCGAGCCTCCCGGGCGCTATCGGGAGGCTACACCTTC. Translated, it gives CASSRASRALSGGYTF.

V is TRBV19 and J is TRBJ2-1; D unclear. Germline CDR1 LNHDA, CDR2 SQIVND (reference sequence). The length of the CDR3 is 15 residues. V lost 5 bases to trimming and J lost 3 bases, with 14 bases between them. The CDR3 here is CASSALLASYNEQFF. The CDR3 DNA reads as TGTGCCAGTAGTGCCTTACTGGCTAGCTACAATGAGCAGTTCTTC.

The chain links TRBV5-5 to TRBJ1-1; TRBD1 is a possible D gene (5 bases). This CDR3 comprises 13 residues. Per the germline V gene, CDR1 is SGHKS and CDR2 is YYEKEE (reference sequence). Between the trimmed V and J ends, which lost 4 bases and 5 bases, there was a span of 12 bases. CDR3 residues: CASSVRRGTEAFF. In DNA, the CDR3 is TGTGCCAGCAGCGTAAGACGGGGGACTGAAGCTTTCTTT.

The chain couples TRBV19 to TRBJ1-1; 11 nucleotides match TRBD1. Germline CDR1 and CDR2: LNHDA and SQIVND (reference sequence). With 7 bases clipped from V and 2 bases from J, the junction kept 6 bases outside the gene matches. The CDR3 is 15 amino acids. The CDR3 protein is CASNPGTGGNTEAFF. CDR3 nucleotide sequence: TGTGCCAGTAACCCCGGGACAGGGGGTAACACTGAAGCTTTCTTT.

V is TRBV24-1 and J is TRBJ2-5, with a possible D match to TRBD2 (7 bases). Germline CDR1 reads KGHDR; CDR2 reads SFDVKD. This CDR3 comprises 12 residues. Deletions cut 10 bases from V and 2 bases from J, with 10 bases between. The CDR3 reads CATGGPQETQYF. CDR3 bases: TGTGCCACGGGGGGGCCACAAGAGACCCAGTACTTC.